These T cell receptor beta chains were read from a single sample in a study of T cell repertoires in cytomegalovirus infection. Which antigens these TCRs recognize remains unknown. TCRdb called the reads again in MiXCR, with one record for every CDR3 protein. The table has around 71,000 distinct CDR3 sequences, roughly 20% seen once. Specimen: CD8+ T cells from cultured PBMCs, collected from culture after CMV antigen stimulation. These receptors came from a human donor in good health (CMV status not recorded). Some clones in this sample may be carry-over from other donors' samples. Each CDR3 is given with its conserved first and last residue.

j_call: TRBJ1-1; v_call: TRBV12-3/TRBV12-4; cdr3_aa: CASSLGDRDAFF
j_call: TRBJ2-1; v_call: TRBV12-3/TRBV12-4; cdr3_aa: CASSLFPIGTQRINEQFF
j_call: TRBJ2-3; v_call: TRBV7-9; cdr3_aa: CASSTRLAAFTDTQYF
j_call: TRBJ2-3; v_call: TRBV27; cdr3_aa: CASSSPRLAGTQYF
j_call: TRBJ1-3; v_call: TRBV6-6; cdr3_aa: CASTSGPRSGNTIYF
j_call: TRBJ1-6; v_call: TRBV6-2/TRBV6-3; cdr3_aa: CASIYPEIGPGTGRISPLHF
j_call: TRBJ1-1; v_call: TRBV7-6; cdr3_aa: CASSLESGTGNTEAFF
j_call: TRBJ2-7; v_call: TRBV7-9; cdr3_aa: CASRPGGALYEQYF
j_call: TRBJ1-4; v_call: TRBV19; cdr3_aa: CASSTYNEKLFF
j_call: TRBJ1-4; v_call: TRBV7-2; cdr3_aa: CASSLNIRGRDEKLFF
j_call: TRBJ2-7; v_call: TRBV6-5; cdr3_aa: CASSYNTHEQYF
j_call: TRBJ2-5; v_call: TRBV2; cdr3_aa: CASSEAQIQETQYF
j_call: TRBJ2-5; v_call: TRBV7-2; cdr3_aa: CASSRGLAETQYF
j_call: TRBJ2-1; v_call: TRBV7-9; cdr3_aa: CASSSRASQLDNEQFF
j_call: TRBJ2-2; v_call: TRBV7-8; cdr3_aa: CASSLEASGEVTGELFF